This TCR beta chain derives from a study of graft-versus-host responses after intestinal transplantation. The study's findings and limits: Early post-transplant HvG declines tracked with peak circulating GvH clone levels. Some GvH clones appeared in ileal mucosa or blood before recipient bone marrow.

As regards this clone: The target antigen is unknown.

Using immunoSEQ multiplex PCR, the repertoire was profiled, and TCRdb retains in-frame clones only, with some absent. The sample yields approximately 99,000 clones, roughly 89% seen once. V was trimmed by 0 bases and J by 3 bases, leaving 6 bases between them. The CDR3 sequence is 14 residues long. Germline V gives CDR1 SGHRS, CDR2 YFSETQ. This sequence was found in a human donor who was the organ donor for an intestinal transplant. This chain connects TRBV5-1 to TRBJ2-2; D is possibly TRBD2 (6 bases). The sequences come from unstimulated CD4+ T cells sorted from spleen or lymph node cells, collected before transplant. Here the CDR3 reads CASSLAGDTGELFF. The CDR3 coding sequence is TGCGCCAGCAGCTTGGCGGGGGACACCGGGGAGCTGTTTTTT.